This is a list of T cell receptor beta chains from one sample in a study of beta chain features in type 1 diabetes. Sequenced by immunoSEQ multiplex PCR; TCRdb stores in-frame clones only, minus some. The repertoire consists of roughly 330,000 clones, with approximately 10% occurring once and the leading ten covering about 0.014%. Sequencing was performed on naive CD4+ T cells from blood. The receptors here all came from a woman in her twenties or thirties in good health. Both conserved end residues are part of each CDR3. A D gene is named only where the DNA matches it firmly. Part of the rows lack a size; the others show once, few, many or a class for expanded clones.

abundance: .; d_gene: TRBD2; j_gene: TRBJ2-1; v_gene: TRBV14; CDR3nt: TGTGCCAGCAGCTCATCCGGGGGGGGCTCCTACAATGAGCAGTTCTTC; CDR3aa: CASSSSGGGSYNEQFF
abundance: few; d_gene: TRBD1; j_gene: TRBJ2-2; v_gene: TRBV30; CDR3nt: TGTGCCTGGAGACGGACAGGGAACACCGGGGAGCTGTTTTTT; CDR3aa: CAWRRTGNTGELFF
abundance: .; d_gene: TRBD2; j_gene: TRBJ2-5; v_gene: TRBV27; CDR3nt: TGTGCCAGCAGTTCACGTACTAGCGGGAGTGCTCAAGGAACCCAGTACTTC; CDR3aa: CASSSRTSGSAQGTQYF
abundance: .; d_gene: .; j_gene: TRBJ2-1; v_gene: TRBV7-2; CDR3nt: TGTGCCAGCAGCCAACCGGGACTCCCGTTCGGCAATGAGCAGTTCTTC; CDR3aa: CASSQPGLPFGNEQFF
abundance: .; d_gene: .; j_gene: TRBJ2-5; v_gene: TRBV9; CDR3nt: TGTGCCAGCAGTGCCCCTTATAACTCGAGGACCCAGTACTTC; CDR3aa: CASSAPYNSRTQYF
abundance: .; d_gene: TRBD1; j_gene: TRBJ1-2; v_gene: TRBV7-9; CDR3nt: TGTGCCAGTCGGGACAGGGATGACGATGGCTACACCTTC; CDR3aa: CASRDRDDDGYTF
abundance: .; d_gene: .; j_gene: TRBJ2-2; v_gene: TRBV7-2; CDR3nt: TGTGCCAGCAGCCGCGACAAGAACACCGGGGAGCTGTTTTTT; CDR3aa: CASSRDKNTGELFF
abundance: .; d_gene: TRBD2; j_gene: TRBJ2-1; v_gene: TRBV29-1; CDR3nt: TGCAGCGTTGAAGGACTTAGACTAGCGGGAGGGCTTGGTGAGCAGTTCTTC; CDR3aa: CSVEGLRLAGGLGEQFF
abundance: few; d_gene: TRBD1; j_gene: TRBJ2-1; v_gene: TRBV28; CDR3nt: TGTGCCAGCAGTACCGGGACAGGGGTAGATATGAACAATGAGCAGTTCTTC; CDR3aa: CASSTGTGVDMNNEQFF
abundance: few; d_gene: .; j_gene: TRBJ2-2; v_gene: TRBV9; CDR3nt: TGTGCCAGCAGCACCACTGGTACCGGGGAGCTGTTTTTT; CDR3aa: CASSTTGTGELFF
abundance: .; d_gene: .; j_gene: TRBJ2-4; v_gene: TRBV15; CDR3nt: TGTGCCACCAGCAGAGATATGTGGGCGGCCAAAAACATTCAGTACTTC; CDR3aa: CATSRDMWAAKNIQYF
abundance: .; d_gene: TRBD2; j_gene: TRBJ2-2; v_gene: TRBV9; CDR3nt: TGTGCCAGCAGCGTAGGGGAGGGAGCGAACACCGGGGAGCTGTTTTTT; CDR3aa: CASSVGEGANTGELFF
abundance: .; d_gene: TRBD2; j_gene: TRBJ2-7; v_gene: TRBV28; CDR3nt: TGTGCCAGCAGTTTAGGGGTAGCGGGATCCTACGAGCAGTACTTC; CDR3aa: CASSLGVAGSYEQYF
abundance: .; d_gene: TRBD1; j_gene: TRBJ1-2; v_gene: TRBV18; CDR3nt: TGTGCCAGCTCACCGCTAAAGACAGGGGGCATTGGCTATGGCTACACCTTC; CDR3aa: CASSPLKTGGIGYGYTF
abundance: .; d_gene: .; j_gene: TRBJ1-4; v_gene: TRBV30; CDR3nt: TGTGCCTGGAGTGTTTTGGCCGCAACTAATGAAAAACTGTTTTTT; CDR3aa: CAWSVLAATNEKLFF
abundance: few; d_gene: .; j_gene: TRBJ2-6; v_gene: TRBV28; CDR3nt: TGTGCCAGCACATACGGACTCTCTGGGGCCAACGTCCTGACTTTC; CDR3aa: CASTYGLSGANVLTF
abundance: .; d_gene: TRBD1; j_gene: TRBJ2-2; v_gene: TRBV7-9; CDR3nt: TGTGCCAGCAGCTTAGGTTTGTTCCGGGACAGAAGCGAGGAGCTGTTTTTT; CDR3aa: CASSLGLFRDRSEELFF
abundance: .; d_gene: TRBD2; j_gene: TRBJ2-1; v_gene: TRBV7-9; CDR3nt: TGTGCCAGCAGCTCCTCTACTAGCGGGAGAGTTAATGAGCAGTTCTTC; CDR3aa: CASSSSTSGRVNEQFF
abundance: few; d_gene: .; j_gene: TRBJ2-7; v_gene: TRBV2; CDR3nt: TGTGCCAGCAGTGTAACAGGCTACGAGCAGTACTTC; CDR3aa: CASSVTGYEQYF
abundance: .; d_gene: TRBD2; j_gene: TRBJ2-3; v_gene: TRBV7-2; CDR3nt: TGTGCCAGCAGCATCCTCCTAGCGGGTAGCACAGATACGCAGTATTTT; CDR3aa: CASSILLAGSTDTQYF
abundance: few; d_gene: .; j_gene: TRBJ2-1; v_gene: TRBV27; CDR3nt: TGTGCCAGCAGTTTCCTTGGACAGACGCAGTTCTTC; CDR3aa: CASSFLGQTQFF
abundance: few; d_gene: .; j_gene: TRBJ2-2; v_gene: TRBV28; CDR3nt: TGTGCCAGCACGGGACATACGAACACCGGGGAGCTGTTTTTT; CDR3aa: CASTGHTNTGELFF
abundance: .; d_gene: TRBD2; j_gene: TRBJ2-1; v_gene: TRBV29-1; CDR3nt: TGCAGCGTCCGGCGGGGAGCGGGAGACGCCTACAATGAGCAGTTCTTC; CDR3aa: CSVRRGAGDAYNEQFF
abundance: few; d_gene: TRBD2; j_gene: TRBJ2-1; v_gene: TRBV2; CDR3nt: TGTGCCAGCAGTGAATGGCGGGAGGGCCCGAGGAATGAGCAGTTCTTC; CDR3aa: CASSEWREGPRNEQFF
abundance: .; d_gene: TRBD2; j_gene: TRBJ2-5; v_gene: TRBV10-3; CDR3nt: TGTGCCATCAGTTTAGCGGGAGACCGAAAAGAGACCCAGTACTTC; CDR3aa: CAISLAGDRKETQYF
abundance: .; d_gene: TRBD2; j_gene: TRBJ2-7; v_gene: TRBV9; CDR3nt: TGTGCCAGCAGCGTGGGGGGTTCTAGCGGCTCCTACGAGCAGTACTTC; CDR3aa: CASSVGGSSGSYEQYF
abundance: few; d_gene: .; j_gene: TRBJ2-6; v_gene: TRBV5-4; CDR3nt: TGTGCCAGCAGCTTGCAAACAGGGAGGGCTGGGGCCAACGTCCTGACTTTC; CDR3aa: CASSLQTGRAGANVLTF
abundance: .; d_gene: .; j_gene: TRBJ2-1; v_gene: TRBV7-2; CDR3nt: TGTGCCAGCAGCATCCCAGGGTCCTACAATGAGCAGTTCTTC; CDR3aa: CASSIPGSYNEQFF
abundance: few; d_gene: .; j_gene: TRBJ1-1; v_gene: TRBV9; CDR3nt: TGTGCCAGCAGCGTAGACAGCTACACTGAAGCTTTCTTT; CDR3aa: CASSVDSYTEAFF
abundance: few; d_gene: .; j_gene: TRBJ2-7; v_gene: TRBV5-4; CDR3nt: TGTGCCAGCAGCTTGGGGGCGGACACCCTTTCCTACGAGCAGTACTTC; CDR3aa: CASSLGADTLSYEQYF
abundance: .; d_gene: TRBD2; j_gene: TRBJ2-1; v_gene: TRBV5-6; CDR3nt: TGTGCCAGCAGCTTGGGTAGCGGGAGGGTCTACAATGAGCAGTTCTTC; CDR3aa: CASSLGSGRVYNEQFF